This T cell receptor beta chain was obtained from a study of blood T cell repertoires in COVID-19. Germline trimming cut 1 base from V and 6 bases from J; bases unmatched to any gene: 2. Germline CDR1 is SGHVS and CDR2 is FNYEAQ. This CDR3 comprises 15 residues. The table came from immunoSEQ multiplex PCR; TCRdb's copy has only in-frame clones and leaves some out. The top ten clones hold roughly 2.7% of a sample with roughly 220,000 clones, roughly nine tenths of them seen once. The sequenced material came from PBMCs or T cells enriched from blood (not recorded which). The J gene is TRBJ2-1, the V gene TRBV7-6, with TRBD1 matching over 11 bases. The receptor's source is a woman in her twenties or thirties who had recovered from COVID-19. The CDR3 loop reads CASSLGTGGFNEQFF. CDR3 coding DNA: TGTGCCAGCAGCTTAGGGACAGGGGGCTTCAATGAGCAGTTCTTC.